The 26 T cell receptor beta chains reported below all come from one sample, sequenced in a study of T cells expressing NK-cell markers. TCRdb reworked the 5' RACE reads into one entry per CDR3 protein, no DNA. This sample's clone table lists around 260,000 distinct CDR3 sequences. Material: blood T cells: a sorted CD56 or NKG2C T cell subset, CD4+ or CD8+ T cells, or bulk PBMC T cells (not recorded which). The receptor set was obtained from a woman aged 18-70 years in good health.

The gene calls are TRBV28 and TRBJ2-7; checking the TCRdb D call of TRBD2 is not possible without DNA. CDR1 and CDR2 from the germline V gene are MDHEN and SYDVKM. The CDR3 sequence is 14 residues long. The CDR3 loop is CASSWGPDSYEQYF.

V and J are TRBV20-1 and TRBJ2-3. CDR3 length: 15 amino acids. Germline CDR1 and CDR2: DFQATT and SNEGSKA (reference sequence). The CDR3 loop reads CSARDRRASTDTQYF.

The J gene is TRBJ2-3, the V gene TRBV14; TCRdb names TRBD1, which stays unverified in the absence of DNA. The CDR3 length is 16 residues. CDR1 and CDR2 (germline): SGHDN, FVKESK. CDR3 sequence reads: CASSQVLPGGIDTQYF.

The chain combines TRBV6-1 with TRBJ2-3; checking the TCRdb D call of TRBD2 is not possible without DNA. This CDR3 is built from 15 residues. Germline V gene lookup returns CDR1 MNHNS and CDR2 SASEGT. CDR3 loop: CASSRGRAGADTQYF.

The CDR3: CASRGFDGFGEKLFF. The rearrangement joins TRBV2 to TRBJ1-4. Looked up from germline, CDR1 is SNHLY and CDR2 is FYNNEI. The CDR3 consists of 15 residues.

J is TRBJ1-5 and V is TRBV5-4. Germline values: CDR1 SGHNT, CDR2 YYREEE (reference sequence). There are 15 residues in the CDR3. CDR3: CASSRSGNSNQPQHF.

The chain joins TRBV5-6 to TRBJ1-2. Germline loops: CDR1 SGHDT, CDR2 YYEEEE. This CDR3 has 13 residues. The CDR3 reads CASSRYSPYGYTF.

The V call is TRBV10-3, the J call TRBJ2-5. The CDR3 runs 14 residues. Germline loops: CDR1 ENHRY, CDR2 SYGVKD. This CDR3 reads CAISGRGLEETQYF.

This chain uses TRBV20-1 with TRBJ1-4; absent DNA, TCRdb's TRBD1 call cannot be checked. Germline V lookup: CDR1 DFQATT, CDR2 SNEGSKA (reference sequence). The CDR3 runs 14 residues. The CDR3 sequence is CSAEPGQLFEKLFF.

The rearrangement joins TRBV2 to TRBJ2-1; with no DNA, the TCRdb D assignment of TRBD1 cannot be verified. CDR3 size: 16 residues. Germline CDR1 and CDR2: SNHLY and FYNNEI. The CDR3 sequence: CASREDSGRSYNEQFF.

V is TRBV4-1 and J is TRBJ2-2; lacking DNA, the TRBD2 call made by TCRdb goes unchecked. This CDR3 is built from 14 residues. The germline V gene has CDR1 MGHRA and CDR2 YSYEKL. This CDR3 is CASSQGRGTGELFF.

The CDR3 is CASSRGTPGNTIYF. This sequence joins TRBV4-1 and TRBJ1-3; TCRdb proposes TRBD1, but this gene call is untestable without DNA. The germline CDR1 and CDR2 sequences are MGHRA and YSYEKL. This CDR3 is built from 14 residues.

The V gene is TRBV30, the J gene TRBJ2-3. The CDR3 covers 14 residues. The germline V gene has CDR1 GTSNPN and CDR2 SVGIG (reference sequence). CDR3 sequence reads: CAWSWAASTDTQYF.

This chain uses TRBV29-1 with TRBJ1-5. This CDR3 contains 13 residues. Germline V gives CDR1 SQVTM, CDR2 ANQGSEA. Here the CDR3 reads CSVVVIPDQPQHF.

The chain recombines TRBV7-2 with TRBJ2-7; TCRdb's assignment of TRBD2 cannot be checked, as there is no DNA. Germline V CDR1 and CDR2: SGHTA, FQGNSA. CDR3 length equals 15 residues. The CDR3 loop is CASSKTSGSLYEQYF.

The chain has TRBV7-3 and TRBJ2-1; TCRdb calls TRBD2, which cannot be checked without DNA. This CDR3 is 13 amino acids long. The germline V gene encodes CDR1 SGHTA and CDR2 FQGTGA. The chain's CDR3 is CASSLTGPFEQFF.

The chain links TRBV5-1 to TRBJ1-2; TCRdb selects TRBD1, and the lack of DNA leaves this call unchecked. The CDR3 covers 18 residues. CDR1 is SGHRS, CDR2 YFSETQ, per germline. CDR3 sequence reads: CASSSSPGVQGSGDGYTF.

The CDR3 sequence is CASSVEHRSSGELFF. This chain connects TRBV9 to TRBJ2-2. The CDR3 loop spans 15 amino acids. CDR1 and CDR2 (germline): SGDLS, YYNGEE.

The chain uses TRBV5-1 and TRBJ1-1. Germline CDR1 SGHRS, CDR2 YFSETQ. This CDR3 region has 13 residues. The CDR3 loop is CASSLNVRAEAFF. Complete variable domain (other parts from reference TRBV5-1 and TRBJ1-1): KAGVTQTPRYLIKTRGQQVTLSCSPISGHRSVSWYQQTPGQGLQFLFEYFSETQRNKGNFPGRFSGRQFSNSRSEMNVSTLELGDSALYLCASSLNVRAEAFFGQGTRLTVV.

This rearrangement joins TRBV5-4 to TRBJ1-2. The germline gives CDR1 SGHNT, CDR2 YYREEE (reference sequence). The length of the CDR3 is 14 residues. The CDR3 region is CASSVDRSTGGYTF.

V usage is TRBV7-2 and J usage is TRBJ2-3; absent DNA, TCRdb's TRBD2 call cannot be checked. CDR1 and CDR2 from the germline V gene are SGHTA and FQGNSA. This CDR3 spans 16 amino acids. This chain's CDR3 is CASSLASGGGTDTQYF.

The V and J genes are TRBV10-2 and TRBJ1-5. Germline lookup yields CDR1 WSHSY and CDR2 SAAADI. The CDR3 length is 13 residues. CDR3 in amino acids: CASSSQSTQPQHF.

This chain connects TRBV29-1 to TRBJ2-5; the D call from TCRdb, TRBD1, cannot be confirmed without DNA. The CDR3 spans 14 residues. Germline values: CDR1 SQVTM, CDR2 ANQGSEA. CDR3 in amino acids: CSVEDWGQGETQYF.

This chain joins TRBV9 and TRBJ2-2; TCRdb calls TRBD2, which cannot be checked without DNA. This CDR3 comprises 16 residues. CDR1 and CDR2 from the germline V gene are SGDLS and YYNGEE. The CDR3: CASSGSSGRRAGELFF.

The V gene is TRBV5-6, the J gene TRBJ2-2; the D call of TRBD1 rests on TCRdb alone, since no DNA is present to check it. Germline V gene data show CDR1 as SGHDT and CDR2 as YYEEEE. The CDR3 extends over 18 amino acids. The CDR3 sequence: CASTEFSRQGQSAGELFF.

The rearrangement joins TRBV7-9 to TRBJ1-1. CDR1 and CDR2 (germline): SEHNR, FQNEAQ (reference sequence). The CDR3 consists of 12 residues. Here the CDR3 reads CASPTQLTEAFF. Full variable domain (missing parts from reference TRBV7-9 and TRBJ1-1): DTGVSQNPRHKITKRGQNVTFRCDPISEHNRLYWYRQTLGQGPEFLTYFQNEAQLEKSRLLSDRFSAERPKGSFSTLEIQRTEQGDSAMYLCASPTQLTEAFFGQGTRLTVV.